One and the same sample provided the 21 T cell receptor beta chains below, sequenced in a study of blood T cells in healthy people across ages. Next came a second PCR, run for 7 to 11 cycles, which used a sample-barcoded 5' primer along with a J-beta primer mix. TCRdb re-called the 5' RACE reads through MiXCR, storing one row per CDR3 protein. The sample carries about 1.6 million distinct CDR3 sequences, roughly 32% recorded once. The sequenced sample was blood. Receptors were obtained from a young woman in good health.

This clonotype was found once. The gene calls are TRBV6-6 and TRBJ2-5; TRBD2 matches at 9 bases. Germline V gives CDR1 MNHNY, CDR2 SVGAGI (reference sequence). The CDR3 length is 13 residues. V lost 7 bases to trimming and J lost 5 bases; unmatched junction nucleotides: 5. CDR3 nucleotides: TGTGCCAGCACCCGGACTAGCGAGGAGACCCAGTACTTC. Amino acid sequence: CASTRTSEETQYF.

V is TRBV7-3 and J is TRBJ1-6; D possibly corresponds to TRBD1 (6 bases). The ends were cut back, 1 base at V and 14 bases at J, with 12 bases in the middle. Germline assignment: CDR1 SGHTA and CDR2 FQGTGA. This CDR3 is built from 13 residues. CDR3 sequence: CASSLSRDTSLHF. DNA of the CDR3: TGTGCCAGCAGCTTAAGCCGGGACACATCCCTCCACTTT. Complete variable domain (other parts from reference TRBV7-3 and TRBJ1-6): GAGVSQTPSNKVTEKGKYVELRCDPISGHTALYWYRQSLGQGPEFLIYFQGTGAADDSGLPNDRFFAVRPEGSVSTLKIQRTERGDSAVYLCASSLSRDTSLHFGNGTRLTVT.

This clonotype showed up just a few times. This chain joins TRBV7-9 and TRBJ1-6; no clear D. Germline V gene sequence: CDR1 SEHNR, CDR2 FQNEAQ (reference sequence). V gave up 6 bases and J gave up 7 bases, with 13 bases separating them. CDR3 size: 14 residues. CDR3 coding DNA: TGTGCCAGCAGTGTCGTGCAGCAAAATTCACCCCTCCACTTT. Amino acids: CASSVVQQNSPLHF.

The sample holds a few counts of this clonotype. V and J are TRBV28 and TRBJ2-7; D remains ambiguous. The V gene lost 6 bases and the J gene lost 5 bases, with 17 bases spanning the gap. The germline gives CDR1 MDHEN, CDR2 SYDVKM. The CDR3 runs 14 residues. This chain's CDR3 is CASRSGSATNEQYF. CDR3 in DNA: TGTGCCAGCAGGTCCGGGTCCGCAACCAACGAGCAGTACTTC.

In its sample, this clonotype was seen a few times. The chain recombines TRBV15 with TRBJ2-5; D not certain. Germline-derived CDR1 and CDR2 are LNHNV and YYDKDF (reference sequence). The CDR3 sequence is 13 residues long. V was shortened by 8 bases and J by 0 bases, with 10 bases between the two germline ends. Here the CDR3 reads CATCEVYQETQYF. The CDR3 nucleotides read TGTGCCACCTGCGAAGTGTACCAAGAGACCCAGTACTTC. Based on the CDR3 plus reference TRBV15 and TRBJ2-5, the full variable domain is DAMVIQNPRYQVTQFGKPVTLSCSQTLNHNVMYWYQQKSSQAPKLLFHYYDKDFNNEADTPDNFQSRRPNTSFCFLDIRSPGLGDTAMYLCATCEVYQETQYFGPGTRLLVL.

The sample holds a few counts of this clonotype. The V and J genes are TRBV28 and TRBJ2-5, with TRBD2 matching 9 bases. Germline CDR1 MDHEN, CDR2 SYDVKM. V was clipped by 5 bases and J by 5 bases; unmatched bases: 12. This CDR3 is built from 16 residues. CDR3 protein: CASSATGSGSFETQYF. CDR3 DNA: TGTGCCAGCAGTGCTACTGGTAGCGGGAGTTTCGAGACCCAGTACTTC.

J is TRBJ2-7 and V is TRBV20-1; D unresolved. V gave up 6 bases and J gave up 9 bases, with 27 bases separating them. The CDR3 has 15 residues. Germline V gives CDR1 DFQATT, CDR2 SNEGSKA (reference sequence). This chain's CDR3 is CSAVPIVEITDTQYF. CDR3 nucleotides: TGCAGTGCCGTACCCATAGTAGAAATCACAGATACGCAGTACTTC.

The V and J genes are TRBV6-5 and TRBJ1-2, with unresolved D. The CDR3 loop spans 15 amino acids. The V end was cut by 0 bases, the J end by 2 bases, with 10 bases between. Germline CDR1 MNHEY, CDR2 SVGAGI. CDR3 sequence reads: CASSYSRESNYGYTF. Here the CDR3 DNA reads TGTGCCAGCAGTTACTCGAGAGAATCCAACTATGGCTACACCTTC.

The chain joins TRBV20-1 to TRBJ1-5, with D possibly being TRBD1 (6 bases). The V gene's germline CDR1 is DFQATT and CDR2 SNEGSKA (reference sequence). CDR3 length: 15 residues. Trimming shortened V by 3 bases and J by 6 bases, and 18 bases separated the two germline ends. CDR3: CSASAEAGGGQPQHF. The CDR3 nucleotides are TGCAGTGCTAGTGCCGAGGCTGGGGGCGGTCAGCCCCAGCATTTT.

This clonotype showed up many times. V gene TRBV9 combines with J gene TRBJ2-4; 9 nucleotides align to TRBD2. V trimming: 4 bases; J trimming: 6 bases; junction bases outside the gene matches: 5. CDR3 size: 14 residues. Germline V gene data show CDR1 as SGDLS and CDR2 as YYNGEE. CDR3 nucleotides: TGTGCCAGCAGCTATAGCGGGGGCCCAAACATTCAGTACTTC. This gives the protein CASSYSGGPNIQYF. Using reference TRBV9 and TRBJ2-4 for the parts outside the CDR3, the full variable domain is DSGVTQTPKHLITATGQRVTLRCSPRSGDLSVYWYQQSLDQGLQFLIQYYNGEERAKGNILERFSAQQFPDLHSELNLSSLELGDSALYFCASSYSGGPNIQYFGAGTRLSVL.

As for this clonotype: Possible read error: a much larger clone is one base away. The rearrangement joins TRBV29-1 to TRBJ2-5; D ambiguous. Germline V gene lookup returns CDR1 SQVTM and CDR2 ANQGSEA. The germline V and J ends were trimmed by 3 bases and 5 bases, with 13 bases remaining between them. The CDR3 totals 13 residues. The CDR3 here is CSVDETHRETQYF. The DNA of the CDR3 is TGCAGCGTTGACGAGACACACCGGGAGACCCAGTACTTC.

This clonotype was recorded many times. CDR3 DNA sequence: TGTGCCAGCAGTTCCGTGGGGGGGCAGAACTATGGCTACACCTTC. As protein: CASSSVGGQNYGYTF. The V gene is TRBV28, the J gene TRBJ1-2, with D possibly matching TRBD1 (6 bases). This CDR3 spans 15 amino acids. Germline V gene sequence: CDR1 MDHEN, CDR2 SYDVKM. V gave up 4 bases and J gave up 2 bases, with 14 bases separating them.

The V and J genes are TRBV27 and TRBJ2-4, with a weak D call TRBD1 (5 bases). V shed 8 bases and J shed 6 bases, with 11 bases lying between them. Germline loops: CDR1 MNHEY, CDR2 SMNVEV (reference sequence). The CDR3 sequence is 12 residues long. The chain's CDR3 is CASQGRGNIQYF. The CDR3 DNA is TGTGCCAGCCAGGGTAGGGGAAACATTCAGTACTTC.

This clonotype has more than one count but fewer than ten. This sequence joins TRBV20-1 and TRBJ2-1, with D perhaps matching TRBD1 (5 bases). Germline CDR1 reads DFQATT; CDR2 reads SNEGSKA (reference sequence). Trimming took off 2 bases at V and 5 bases at J, with 13 bases between the two ends. The CDR3 is made up of 14 amino acids. The CDR3 bases are TGCAGTGCTAGAATCAGGACATCCCACAATGAGCAGTTCTTC. Protein product: CSARIRTSHNEQFF.

In its sample, this clonotype was seen a few times. The gene calls are TRBV10-3 and TRBJ2-4; D is unclear. This CDR3 contains 13 residues. V dropped 2 bases and J dropped 3 bases, with 5 bases sitting between them. In germline, CDR1 is ENHRY, CDR2 SYGVKD. CDR3: CAISEGGKNIQYF. In nucleotides, the CDR3 is TGTGCCATCAGTGAGGGTGGCAAAAACATTCAGTACTTC.

In this sample, this clonotype turned up a few times. V gene TRBV6-2 or TRBV6-3 combines with J gene TRBJ2-1; 8 bases line up with TRBD2. The length of the CDR3 is 18 residues. The V and J ends lost 0 bases and 4 bases, in that order; junction bases with no gene match: 11. CDR1 is MNHEY, CDR2 SVGEGT, per germline. The CDR3 loop is CASSYSPPAGGIYNEQFF. For the CDR3, the DNA is TGTGCCAGCAGTTACTCGCCCCCCGCGGGGGGAATTTACAATGAGCAGTTCTTC.

This clonotype was observed many times. This chain uses TRBV27 with TRBJ2-1, with 7 bases matching TRBD2. Germline loops: CDR1 MNHEY, CDR2 SMNVEV (reference sequence). V was pared by 6 bases and J by 6 bases, with 5 bases of the junction left unmatched. This CDR3 is built from 13 residues. The CDR3 sequence is CASRMGRGNEQFF. CDR3 nucleotides: TGTGCCAGCAGGATGGGGAGGGGCAATGAGCAGTTCTTC.

This chain connects TRBV27 to TRBJ2-3; 10 bases map to TRBD2. CDR3 length equals 15 residues. V lost 6 bases and J lost 4; bases outside the gene matches: 7. The germline gives CDR1 MNHEY, CDR2 SMNVEV (reference sequence). In nucleotides, the CDR3 is TGTGCCAGCAGGCAAGCGGGGGGGCCAGCAGATACGCAGTATTTT. This gives the protein CASRQAGGPADTQYF.

The V gene is TRBV29-1, the J gene TRBJ1-2; D uncertain. Germline values: CDR1 SQVTM, CDR2 ANQGSEA. This CDR3 has 11 residues. The ends were cut back, 6 bases at V and 6 bases at J, with 11 bases in the middle. The CDR3 DNA is TGCAGCGTCGAACGAAGCGATGGCTACACCTTC. This gives the protein CSVERSDGYTF.

This clonotype was observed many times. The chain has TRBV7-2 and TRBJ2-2; D not resolved. Germline loops: CDR1 SGHTA, CDR2 FQGNSA. V was cut by 5 bases and J by 2 bases, with 9 bases left in between. The CDR3 sequence is 14 residues long. CDR3 region: CASSGRLNTGELFF. Written as DNA, the CDR3 is TGTGCCAGCAGCGGGCGCCTTAACACCGGGGAGCTGTTTTTT.

The chain has TRBV6-5 and TRBJ2-4; 7 bases map to TRBD2. The CDR3 runs 17 residues. J gave up 0 bases and V 6 bases, and 11 bases lay outside the gene matches. CDR1 is MNHEY, CDR2 SVGAGI, per germline. The CDR3 reads CASRSPKVAGAKNIQYF. CDR3 nucleotides: TGTGCCAGCAGGTCCCCTAAGGTAGCGGGAGCCAAAAACATTCAGTACTTC.